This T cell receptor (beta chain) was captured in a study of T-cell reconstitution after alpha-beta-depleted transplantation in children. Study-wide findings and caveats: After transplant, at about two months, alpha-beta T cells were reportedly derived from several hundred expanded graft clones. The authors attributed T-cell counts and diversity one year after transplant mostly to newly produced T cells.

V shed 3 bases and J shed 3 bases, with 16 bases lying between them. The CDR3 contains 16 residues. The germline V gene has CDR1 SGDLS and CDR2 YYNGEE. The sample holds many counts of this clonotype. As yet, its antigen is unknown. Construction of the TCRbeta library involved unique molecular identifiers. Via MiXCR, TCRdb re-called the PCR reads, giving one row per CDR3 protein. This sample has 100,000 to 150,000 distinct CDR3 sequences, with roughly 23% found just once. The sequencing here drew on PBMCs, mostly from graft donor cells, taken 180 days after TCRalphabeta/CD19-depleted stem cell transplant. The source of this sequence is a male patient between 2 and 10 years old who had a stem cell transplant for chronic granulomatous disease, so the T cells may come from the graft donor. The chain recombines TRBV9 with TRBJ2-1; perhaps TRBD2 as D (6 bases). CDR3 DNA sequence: TGTGCCAGCAGCGCACCCGGGACTTCCATCTACAATGAGCAGTTCTTC. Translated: CASSAPGTSIYNEQFF.